The source of this TCR beta chain is a study of T cell responses to AZD1222 COVID-19 vaccine. The method was immunoSEQ multiplex PCR; TCRdb's version includes in-frame clones alone and lacks a portion of them. The table records roughly 140,000 clones, 75% to 90% of them present only once. The CDR3 loop spans 15 amino acids. V was pared by 2 bases and J by 4 bases, with 3 bases of the junction left unmatched. CDR1 is SGHTA and CDR2 is FQGNSA in the germline V gene. Sequenced here: peripheral blood, sampled 28 days after the second AZD1222 dose. The chain recombines TRBV7-2 with TRBJ2-1, with 9 bases aligning to TRBD2. The TCR originated in an adult who received the AZD1222 COVID-19 vaccine. CDR3 sequence reads: CASSLWAGGYNEQFF. The CDR3 DNA reads as TGTGCCAGCAGCTTATGGGCGGGAGGGTACAATGAGCAGTTCTTC.